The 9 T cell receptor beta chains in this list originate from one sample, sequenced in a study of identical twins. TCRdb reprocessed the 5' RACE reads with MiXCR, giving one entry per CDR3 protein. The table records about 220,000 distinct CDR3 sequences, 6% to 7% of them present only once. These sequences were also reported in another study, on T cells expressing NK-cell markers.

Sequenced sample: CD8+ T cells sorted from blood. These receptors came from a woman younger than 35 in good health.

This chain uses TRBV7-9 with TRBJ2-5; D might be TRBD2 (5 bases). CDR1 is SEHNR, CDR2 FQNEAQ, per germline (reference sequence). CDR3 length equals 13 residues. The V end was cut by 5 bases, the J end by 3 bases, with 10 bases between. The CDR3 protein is CASSHAGKETQYF. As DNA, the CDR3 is TGTGCCAGCAGCCACGCCGGGAAAGAGACCCAGTACTTC.

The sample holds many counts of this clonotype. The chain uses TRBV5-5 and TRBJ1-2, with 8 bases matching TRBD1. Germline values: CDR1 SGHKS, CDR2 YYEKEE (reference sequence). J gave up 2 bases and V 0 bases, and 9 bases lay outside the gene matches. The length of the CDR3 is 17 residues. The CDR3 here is CASSLVFAGGTNYGYTF. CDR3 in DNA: TGTGCCAGCAGCTTGGTATTTGCAGGGGGCACGAACTATGGCTACACCTTC.

CDR3 region: CASQREGGSNNEQFF. CDR3 nucleotide sequence: TGTGCCAGCCAACGTGAGGGAGGGTCTAACAATGAGCAGTTCTTC. The chain recombines TRBV2 with TRBJ2-1; 7 bases are a match to TRBD2. CDR1 and CDR2 (germline): SNHLY, FYNNEI. The CDR3 spans 15 residues. Trimming at V came to 8 bases and at J to 5 bases, leaving 12 bases not matched to a gene.

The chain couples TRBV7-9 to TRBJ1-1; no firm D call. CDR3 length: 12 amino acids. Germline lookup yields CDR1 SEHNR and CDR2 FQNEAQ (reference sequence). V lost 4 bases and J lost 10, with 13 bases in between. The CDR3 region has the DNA TGTGCCAGCAGCTCCGGGGTACTCTCAGCTTTCTTT. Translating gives CASSSGVLSAFF.

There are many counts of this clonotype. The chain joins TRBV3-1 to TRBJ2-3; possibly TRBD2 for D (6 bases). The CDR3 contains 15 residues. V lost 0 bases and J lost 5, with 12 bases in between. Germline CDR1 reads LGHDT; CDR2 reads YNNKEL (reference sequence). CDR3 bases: TGTGCCAGCAGCCAAGATAGGGGACTTCAAGATACGCAGTATTTT. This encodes CASSQDRGLQDTQYF.

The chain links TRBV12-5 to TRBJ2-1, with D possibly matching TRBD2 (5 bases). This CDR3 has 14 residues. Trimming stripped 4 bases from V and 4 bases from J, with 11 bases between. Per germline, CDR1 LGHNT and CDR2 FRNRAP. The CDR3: CASGSSSEYNEQFF. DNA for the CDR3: TGTGCTAGTGGTTCTAGTAGCGAATACAATGAGCAGTTCTTC.

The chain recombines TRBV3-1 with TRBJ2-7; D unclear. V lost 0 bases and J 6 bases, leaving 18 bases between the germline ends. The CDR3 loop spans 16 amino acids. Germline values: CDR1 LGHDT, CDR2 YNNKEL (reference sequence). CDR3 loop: CASSQDSQAGTLEQYF. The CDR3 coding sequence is TGTGCCAGCAGCCAAGATAGCCAGGCCGGAACACTCGAGCAGTACTTC.

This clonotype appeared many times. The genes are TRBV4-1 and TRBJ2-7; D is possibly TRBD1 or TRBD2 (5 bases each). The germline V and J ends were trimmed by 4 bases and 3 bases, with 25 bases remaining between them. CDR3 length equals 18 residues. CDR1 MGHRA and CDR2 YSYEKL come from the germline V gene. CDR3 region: CASSLYFGTDAHYYEQYF. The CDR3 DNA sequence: TGCGCCAGCAGCCTCTATTTTGGGACGGACGCCCATTACTACGAGCAGTACTTC.

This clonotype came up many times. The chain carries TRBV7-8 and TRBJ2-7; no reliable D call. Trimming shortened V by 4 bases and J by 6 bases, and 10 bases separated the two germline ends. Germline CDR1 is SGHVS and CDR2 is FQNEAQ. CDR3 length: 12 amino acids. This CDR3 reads CASSYLPPEQYF. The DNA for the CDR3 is TGTGCCAGCAGCTACCTCCCCCCCGAGCAGTACTTC.